The source of this TCR beta chain is a study of technical replicates of blood from a handful of donors (dated by TCRdb to the late 2010s). Details on this clone: Its antigen has not been determined. No much larger clonotype is one base removed from it; base qualities were not supplied.

Libraries were built with the immunoSEQ multiplex PCR assay. The table was pulled from immuneACCESS by TCRdb, which kept in-frame rearrangements only. Such tables lose some clones; where checked, under half of the loss comes from unresolved V genes, and the rest has no known cause. Within this sample are 91,000 or so clones, with roughly 96% of them counted one time only. About 0.21% of the sample belongs to the ten largest clones. Material: T cells isolated from PBMCs. The sequence was collected from a human donor in good health.

The bases are TGTGCCAGTAAGACGGGACAGGGAGACTCCTACGAGCAGTACTTC. Translated, it reads CASKTGQGDSYEQYF. The chain couples TRBV19 to TRBJ2-7, with 9 middle bases fitting TRBD1. Unmatched junction bases come to 7, with V trimmed by 7 bases and J by 0 bases. The germline V gene (reference sequence) supplies CDR1 LNHDA and CDR2 SQIVND. CDR3 length: 15 amino acids, cysteine to phenylalanine. Only CDR3 DNA remains: 45 bases, in frame from the first base.